This entry lists 10 T cell receptor beta chains sequenced from one sample in a study of shared clonotypes between healthy human individuals. Assay used: immunoSEQ multiplex PCR; TCRdb lists only in-frame clones, some missing. Here the sample spans around 1,900,000 clones, just over 90% being singletons. CD45RO-negative, CCR7-positively selected cells formed the naive CD8 fraction, excluding terminally differentiated effector memory CD45RA+ cells. The specimen was naive CD8+ T cells from PBMCs. The source of these receptors is a man between 18 and 35 years old in good health. Some clones in this sample may be carry-over from other donors' samples.

The chain couples TRBV5-4 to TRBJ2-7; D might be TRBD1 or TRBD2, each matching 5 bases. Germline CDR1 reads SGHNT; CDR2 reads YYREEE (reference sequence). V gave up 3 bases and J gave up 3 bases, with 13 bases separating them. CDR3 size: 14 residues. The CDR3 DNA follows: TGTGCCAGCAGCTCCGGGACCAAAGACTACGAGCAGTACTTC. It specifies CASSSGTKDYEQYF.

The chain is built from TRBV27 and TRBJ2-1; 7 nucleotides match TRBD2. In germline, CDR1 is MNHEY, CDR2 SMNVEV (reference sequence). The CDR3 consists of 16 residues. Losses at the gene ends were 10 bases for V and 0 bases for J; bases not matched to a gene: 12. The CDR3 loop is CATVLRRESSYNEQFF. For the CDR3, the DNA is TGTGCCACCGTCCTTAGGCGGGAGAGCTCCTACAATGAGCAGTTCTTC.

This sequence joins TRBV28 and TRBJ1-2; weak D call: TRBD1 (5 bases). Germline CDR1 MDHEN, CDR2 SYDVKM. The CDR3 is 12 residues long. V shed 7 bases and J shed 6 bases, with 12 bases lying between them. CDR3 sequence: CASIQGQDGYTF. The CDR3 DNA reads as TGTGCCAGCATCCAGGGCCAGGATGGCTACACCTTC.

V usage is TRBV10-3 and J usage is TRBJ2-1; possibly TRBD1 or TRBD2 for D (6 bases each). The CDR3 length is 16 residues. V was shortened by 0 bases and J by 0 bases, with 9 bases between the two germline ends. Germline-derived CDR1 and CDR2 are ENHRY and SYGVKD. CDR3 sequence reads: CAISESGGSSYNEQFF. In DNA form, the CDR3 reads TGTGCCATCAGTGAGTCGGGGGGCTCCTCCTACAATGAGCAGTTCTTC.

V is TRBV7-2 and J is TRBJ2-1; the match to TRBD2 covers 12 bases. The V and J ends lost 4 bases and 13 bases, in that order; junction bases with no gene match: 5. The CDR3 runs to 13 residues. Germline V CDR1 and CDR2: SGHTA, FQGNSA. The CDR3 DNA reads as TGTGCCAGCAGCTCCCTAGCGGGAGGGCCTCAGTTCTTC. It yields the protein CASSSLAGGPQFF.

Notes on this clone: Other nucleotide sequences in the sample specify the same CDR3. V usage is TRBV28 and J usage is TRBJ1-5; 8 positions match TRBD1. The CDR3 is 14 residues long. CDR1 and CDR2 from the germline V gene are MDHEN and SYDVKM. V lost 5 bases and J lost 4; bases outside the gene matches: 4. The CDR3 DNA reads TGTGCCAGCAGTCTACGACAGGGGAATCAGCCCCAGCATTTT. Translated: CASSLRQGNQPQHF.

The chain employs TRBV4-1 and TRBJ2-1; D gene unclear. V shed 1 base and J shed 8 bases, with 3 bases lying between them. The germline CDR1 and CDR2 sequences are MGHRA and YSYEKL. The CDR3 has 11 amino acids. The CDR3 region is CASSQGHEQFF. CDR3 nucleotide sequence: TGCGCCAGCAGCCAAGGGCATGAGCAGTTCTTC.

As for this clone: Different DNA sequences within this sample yield the same CDR3. This chain uses TRBV9 with TRBJ2-1, with no clear D. The CDR3 length is 15 residues. The V gene's germline CDR1 is SGDLS and CDR2 YYNGEE. The ends were cut back, 0 bases at V and 0 bases at J, with 7 bases in the middle. CDR3 DNA: TGTGCCAGCAGCGTAGGGGTAGGCTCCTACAATGAGCAGTTCTTC. Translation gives CASSVGVGSYNEQFF.

A note on this clone: This sample also contains other DNA sequences that code for the same CDR3. V and J are TRBV9 and TRBJ2-7, with 8 bases that match TRBD1. CDR1 and CDR2 (germline): SGDLS, YYNGEE. Trimming took 4 bases from V and 2 from J; bases not matched to a gene: 5. This CDR3 contains 14 residues. The DNA for the CDR3 is TGTGCCAGCAGCCCAGGACAGGGACCCTACGAGCAGTACTTC. Residues: CASSPGQGPYEQYF.

The gene calls are TRBV6-4 and TRBJ1-1, with a weak D call TRBD1 (5 bases). The ends were cut back, 6 bases at V and 4 bases at J, with 9 bases in the middle. Per the germline V gene, CDR1 is MRHNA and CDR2 is SNTAGT. The CDR3 has 12 amino acids. In DNA, the CDR3 is TGTGCCAGCAGAGCAGGGTCCACTGAAGCTTTCTTT. It translates to CASRAGSTEAFF.